This TCR beta chain was identified in a study of yellow fever vaccine responses in identical twins. Concerning this clonotype: The antigen is undetermined.

Via MiXCR, TCRdb re-called the RT-PCR reads, giving one row per CDR3 protein. The sample gives over 8,500 distinct CDR3 sequences, 77% of which show up once; nearly 7.5% is in the top ten. Study conclusions and caveats: Twins reportedly appeared to share part of their vaccine T cell response while keeping part individual.

This CDR3 has 15 amino acids. Trimming stripped 1 base from V and 3 bases from J, with 10 bases between. Per the germline V gene, CDR1 is MGHRA and CDR2 is YSYEKL. This TCR came from a woman younger than 30 who received the yellow fever vaccine. The chain recombines TRBV4-1 with TRBJ1-3, with a possible D match to TRBD1 (5 bases). The material sequenced was T cells from blood (PBMCs), unsorted or a sorted subset (not recorded which), taken before or after yellow fever vaccination (not recorded which). CDR3 residues: CASSQGAGLGNTIYF. CDR3 nucleotide sequence: TGCGCCAGCAGCCAAGGGGCAGGGCTTGGAAACACCATATATTTT.